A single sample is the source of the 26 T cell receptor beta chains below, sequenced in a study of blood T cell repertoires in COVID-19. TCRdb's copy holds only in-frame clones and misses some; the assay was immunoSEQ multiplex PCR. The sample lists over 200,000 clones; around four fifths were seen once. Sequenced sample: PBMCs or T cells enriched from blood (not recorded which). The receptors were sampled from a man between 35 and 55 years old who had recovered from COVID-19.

CDR3 sequence reads: CASRPGGNAYGYTF. CDR3 nucleotide sequence: TGTGCCAGCAGGCCTGGCGGGAACGCCTATGGCTACACCTTC. This rearrangement joins TRBV6-5 to TRBJ1-2; no definite D call. V lost 6 bases and J 4 bases, leaving 15 bases between the germline ends. The germline V gene encodes CDR1 MNHEY and CDR2 SVGAGI. This CDR3 region has 14 residues.

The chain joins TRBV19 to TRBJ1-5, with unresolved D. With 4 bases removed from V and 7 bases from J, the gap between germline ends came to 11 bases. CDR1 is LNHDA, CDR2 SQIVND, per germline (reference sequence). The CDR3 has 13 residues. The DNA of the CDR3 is TGTGCCAGTAGTAGGGTCAGAGGGCAGCCCCAGCATTTT. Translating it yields CASSRVRGQPQHF.

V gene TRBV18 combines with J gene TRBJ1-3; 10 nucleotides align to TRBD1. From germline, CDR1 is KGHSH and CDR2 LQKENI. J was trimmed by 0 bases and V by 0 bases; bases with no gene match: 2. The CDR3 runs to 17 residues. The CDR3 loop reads CASSPPGQGFSGNTIYF. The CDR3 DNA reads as TGTGCCAGCTCACCACCGGGACAGGGGTTCTCTGGAAACACCATATATTTT. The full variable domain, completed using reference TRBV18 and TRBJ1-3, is NAGVMQNPRHLVRRRGQEARLRCSPMKGHSHVYWYRQLPEEGLKFMVYLQKENIIDESGMPKERFSAEFPKEGPSILRIQQVVRGDSAAYFCASSPPGQGFSGNTIYFGEGSWLTVV.

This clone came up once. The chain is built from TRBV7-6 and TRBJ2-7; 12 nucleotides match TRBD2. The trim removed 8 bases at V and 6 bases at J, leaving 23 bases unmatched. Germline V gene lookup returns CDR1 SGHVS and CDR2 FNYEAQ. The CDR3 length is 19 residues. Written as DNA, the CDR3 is TGTGCCAGCCCCCTCTCCGAATCTAGACTAGCGGGGGCGCGGGGCGAGCAGTACTTC. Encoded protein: CASPLSESRLAGARGEQYF. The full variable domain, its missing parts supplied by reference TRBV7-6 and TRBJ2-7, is GAGVSQSPRYKVTKRGQDVALRCDPISGHVSLYWYRQALGQGPEFLTYFNYEAQQDKSGLPNDRFSAERPEGSISTLTIQRTEQRDSAMYRCASPLSESRLAGARGEQYFGPGTRLTVT.

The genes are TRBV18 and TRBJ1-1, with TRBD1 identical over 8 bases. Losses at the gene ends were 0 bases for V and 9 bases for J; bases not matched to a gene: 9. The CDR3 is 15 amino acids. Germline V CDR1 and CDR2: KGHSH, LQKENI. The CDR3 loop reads CASSPPPHRGEKAFF. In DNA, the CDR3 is TGTGCCAGCTCACCACCCCCCCACAGGGGGGAGAAAGCTTTCTTT.

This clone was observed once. The CDR3 DNA is TGCGCCAGCAGCACGGGACTAGCGGGAGGCGGCACAGATACGCAGTATTTT. Its translation is CASSTGLAGGGTDTQYF. This chain connects TRBV5-1 to TRBJ2-3; 15 bases map to TRBD2. The trim removed 4 bases at V and 1 base at J, leaving 4 bases unmatched. This CDR3 is built from 17 residues. Germline-derived CDR1 and CDR2 are SGHRS and YFSETQ.

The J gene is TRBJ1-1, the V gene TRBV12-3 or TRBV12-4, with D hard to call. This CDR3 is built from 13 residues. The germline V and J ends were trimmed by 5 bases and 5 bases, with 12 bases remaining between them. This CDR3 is CASSRGGRTEAFF. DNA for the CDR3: TGTGCCAGCAGTCGAGGAGGGAGAACTGAAGCTTTCTTT.

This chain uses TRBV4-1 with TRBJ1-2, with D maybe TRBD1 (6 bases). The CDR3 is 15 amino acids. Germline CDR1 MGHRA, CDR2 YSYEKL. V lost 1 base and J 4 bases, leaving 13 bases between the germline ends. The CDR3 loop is CASSQVVGGFYGYTF. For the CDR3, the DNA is TGCGCCAGCAGCCAAGTAGTAGGGGGATTCTATGGCTACACCTTC.

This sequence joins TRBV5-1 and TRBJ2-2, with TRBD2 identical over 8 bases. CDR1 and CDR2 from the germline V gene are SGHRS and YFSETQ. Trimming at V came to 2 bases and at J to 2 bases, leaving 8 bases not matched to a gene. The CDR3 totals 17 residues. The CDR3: CASSLQNSGANTGELFF. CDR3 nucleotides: TGCGCCAGCAGCTTACAGAATAGCGGGGCAAACACCGGGGAGCTGTTTTTT. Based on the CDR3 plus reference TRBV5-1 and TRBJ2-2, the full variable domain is KAGVTQTPRYLIKTRGQQVTLSCSPISGHRSVSWYQQTPGQGLQFLFEYFSETQRNKGNFPGRFSGRQFSNSRSEMNVSTLELGDSALYLCASSLQNSGANTGELFFGEGSRLTVL.

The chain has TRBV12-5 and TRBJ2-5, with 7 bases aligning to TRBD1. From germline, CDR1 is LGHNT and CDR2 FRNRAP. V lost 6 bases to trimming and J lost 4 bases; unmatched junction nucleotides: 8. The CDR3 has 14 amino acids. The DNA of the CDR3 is TGTGCTAGTGGGCCCCGACAGGGAACAGAGACCCAGTACTTC. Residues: CASGPRQGTETQYF.

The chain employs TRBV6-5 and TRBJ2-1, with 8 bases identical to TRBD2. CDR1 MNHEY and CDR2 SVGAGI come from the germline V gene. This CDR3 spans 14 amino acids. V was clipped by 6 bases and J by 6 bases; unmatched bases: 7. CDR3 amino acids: CASRQGGRINEQFF. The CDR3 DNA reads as TGTGCCAGCAGGCAGGGCGGGAGGATCAATGAGCAGTTCTTC.

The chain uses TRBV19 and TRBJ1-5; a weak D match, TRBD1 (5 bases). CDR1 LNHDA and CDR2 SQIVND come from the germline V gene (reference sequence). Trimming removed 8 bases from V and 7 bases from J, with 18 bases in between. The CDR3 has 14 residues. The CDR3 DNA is TGTGCCAGTTGTCGACCTGGGGGGGGACAGCCCCAGCATTTT. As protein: CASCRPGGGQPQHF.

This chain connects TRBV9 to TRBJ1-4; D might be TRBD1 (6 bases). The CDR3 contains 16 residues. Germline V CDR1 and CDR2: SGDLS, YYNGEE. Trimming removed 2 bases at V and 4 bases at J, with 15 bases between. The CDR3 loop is CASSVSGDTYNEKLFF. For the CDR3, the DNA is TGTGCCAGCAGCGTGAGTGGGGACACTTATAATGAAAAACTGTTTTTT. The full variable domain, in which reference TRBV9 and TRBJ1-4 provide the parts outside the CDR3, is DSGVTQTPKHLITATGQRVTLRCSPRSGDLSVYWYQQSLDQGLQFLIQYYNGEERAKGNILERFSAQQFPDLHSELNLSSLELGDSALYFCASSVSGDTYNEKLFFGSGTQLSVL.

CDR3 DNA sequence: TGTGCCAGCAGCTTGGGGCTAGCGGTTTCCTACGAGCAGTACTTC. Translating it yields CASSLGLAVSYEQYF. The rearrangement links TRBV5-5 to TRBJ2-7, with TRBD2 matching 7 bases. Germline trimming cut 0 bases from V and 1 base from J; bases unmatched to any gene: 4. The CDR3 loop spans 15 amino acids. The germline V gene encodes CDR1 SGHKS and CDR2 YYEKEE (reference sequence).

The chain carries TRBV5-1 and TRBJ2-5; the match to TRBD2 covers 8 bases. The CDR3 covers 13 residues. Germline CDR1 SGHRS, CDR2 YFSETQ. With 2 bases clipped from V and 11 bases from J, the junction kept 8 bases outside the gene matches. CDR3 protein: CASSFASGSNQYF. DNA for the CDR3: TGCGCCAGCAGCTTCGCCAGCGGGAGTAATCAGTACTTC.

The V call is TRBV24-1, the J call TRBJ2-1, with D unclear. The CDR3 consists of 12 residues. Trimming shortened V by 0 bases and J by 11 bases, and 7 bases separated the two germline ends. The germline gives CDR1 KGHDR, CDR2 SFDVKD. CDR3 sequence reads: CATSDLWLKQFF. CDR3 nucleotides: TGTGCCACCAGTGATTTGTGGCTTAAGCAGTTCTTC.

DNA of the CDR3: TGTGCCAGCCGCCGGGGAGGGCCTATAGATACGCAGTATTTT. This translates into CASRRGGPIDTQYF. The V and J genes are TRBV27 and TRBJ2-3, with 7 bases matching TRBD2. The J segment lost 5 bases and the V segment lost 8 bases, leaving 10 bases of the junction unmatched. Germline V gene data show CDR1 as MNHEY and CDR2 as SMNVEV (reference sequence). This CDR3 has 14 residues.

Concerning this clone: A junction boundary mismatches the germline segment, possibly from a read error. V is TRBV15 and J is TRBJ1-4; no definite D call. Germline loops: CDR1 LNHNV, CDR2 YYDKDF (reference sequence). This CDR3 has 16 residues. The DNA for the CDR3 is TGTGCCACCAGCGGAGACTTTCTCCCAACTAATGAAAAACTGTTTTTT. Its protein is CATSGDFLPTNEKLFF.

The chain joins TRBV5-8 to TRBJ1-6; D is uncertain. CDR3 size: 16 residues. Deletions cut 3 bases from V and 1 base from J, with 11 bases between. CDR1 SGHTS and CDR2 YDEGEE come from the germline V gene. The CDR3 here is CASSSHQKSYNSPLHF. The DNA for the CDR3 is TGTGCCAGCAGCTCCCATCAGAAATCCTATAATTCACCCCTCCACTTT.

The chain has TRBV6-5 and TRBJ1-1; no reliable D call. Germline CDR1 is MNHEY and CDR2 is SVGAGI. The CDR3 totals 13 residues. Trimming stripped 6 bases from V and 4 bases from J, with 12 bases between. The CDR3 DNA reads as TGTGCCAGCAGGCCCCAGGAGGGCACTGAAGCTTTCTTT. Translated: CASRPQEGTEAFF.

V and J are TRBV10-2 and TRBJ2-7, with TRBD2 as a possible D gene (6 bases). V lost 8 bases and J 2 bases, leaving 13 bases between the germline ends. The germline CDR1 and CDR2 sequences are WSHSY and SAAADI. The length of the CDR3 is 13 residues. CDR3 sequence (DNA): TGCGCCAGCGAGCGACCGGGGGCCTACGAGCAGTACTTC. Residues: CASERPGAYEQYF.

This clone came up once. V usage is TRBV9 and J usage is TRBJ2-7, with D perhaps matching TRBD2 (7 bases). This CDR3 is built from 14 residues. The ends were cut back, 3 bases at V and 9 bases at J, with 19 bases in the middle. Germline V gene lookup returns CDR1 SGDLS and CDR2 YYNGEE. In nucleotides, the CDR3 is TGTGCCAGCAGCGGCGGGGATGGGGGGGCACGGCAGTACTTC. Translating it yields CASSGGDGGARQYF.

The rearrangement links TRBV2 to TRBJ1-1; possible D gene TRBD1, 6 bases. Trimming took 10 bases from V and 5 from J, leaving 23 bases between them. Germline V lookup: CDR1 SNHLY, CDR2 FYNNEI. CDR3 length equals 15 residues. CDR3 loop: CATLGPGGAYTEAFF. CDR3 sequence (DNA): TGTGCCACCTTAGGTCCGGGGGGGGCGTATACTGAAGCTTTCTTT.

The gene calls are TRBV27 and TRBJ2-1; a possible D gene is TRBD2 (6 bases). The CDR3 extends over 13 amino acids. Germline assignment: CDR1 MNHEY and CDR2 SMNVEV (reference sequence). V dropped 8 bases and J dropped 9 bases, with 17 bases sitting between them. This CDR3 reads CASGTRSGREQFF. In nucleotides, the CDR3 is TGTGCCAGCGGCACTCGGAGCGGGCGTGAGCAGTTCTTC.

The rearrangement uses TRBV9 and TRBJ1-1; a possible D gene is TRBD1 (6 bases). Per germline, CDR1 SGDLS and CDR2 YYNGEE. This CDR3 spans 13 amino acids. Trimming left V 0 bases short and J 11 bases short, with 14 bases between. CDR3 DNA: TGTGCCAGCAGCGTAGTCAGGGGCGAGGGTGCTTTCTTT. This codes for CASSVVRGEGAFF. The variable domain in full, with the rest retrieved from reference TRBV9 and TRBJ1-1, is DSGVTQTPKHLITATGQRVTLRCSPRSGDLSVYWYQQSLDQGLQFLIQYYNGEERAKGNILERFSAQQFPDLHSELNLSSLELGDSALYFCASSVVRGEGAFFGQGTRLTVV.

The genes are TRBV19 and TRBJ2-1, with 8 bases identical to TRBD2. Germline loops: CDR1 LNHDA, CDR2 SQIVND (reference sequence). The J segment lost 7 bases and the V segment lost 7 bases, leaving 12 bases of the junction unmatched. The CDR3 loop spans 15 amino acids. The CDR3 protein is CASTLSGGLGNEQFF. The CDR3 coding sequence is TGTGCCAGTACCCTGAGCGGGGGCCTGGGTAATGAGCAGTTCTTC.